This T cell receptor (beta chain) was retrieved from a study of OX40 agonist ivuxolimab in advanced cancers. Here immunoSEQ multiplex PCR was the method, and the copy in TCRdb shows in-frame clones only, minus some. The sample lists over 90,000 clones, 94% occurring once. Study results and limitations: Normalized T-cell clonal expansion was also low in a subset of nonresponders.

The germline gives CDR1 MGHRA, CDR2 YSYEKL. This CDR3 has 13 amino acids. Losses at the gene ends were 1 base for V and 7 bases for J; bases not matched to a gene: 0. Comment on this clone: Antigen unknown.

The J gene is TRBJ2-1, the V gene TRBV4-1; 8 positions agree with TRBD2. The receptor was derived from an adult with an advanced solid tumor such as melanoma, head and neck, liver or kidney cancer. This sample comprised CD4+ or CD8+ T cells sorted from blood, obtained in a trial of the OX40 agonist ivuxolimab. CDR3: CASSQAGGNEQFF. CDR3 nucleotide sequence: TGCGCCAGCAGCCAAGCGGGGGGGAATGAGCAGTTCTTC.